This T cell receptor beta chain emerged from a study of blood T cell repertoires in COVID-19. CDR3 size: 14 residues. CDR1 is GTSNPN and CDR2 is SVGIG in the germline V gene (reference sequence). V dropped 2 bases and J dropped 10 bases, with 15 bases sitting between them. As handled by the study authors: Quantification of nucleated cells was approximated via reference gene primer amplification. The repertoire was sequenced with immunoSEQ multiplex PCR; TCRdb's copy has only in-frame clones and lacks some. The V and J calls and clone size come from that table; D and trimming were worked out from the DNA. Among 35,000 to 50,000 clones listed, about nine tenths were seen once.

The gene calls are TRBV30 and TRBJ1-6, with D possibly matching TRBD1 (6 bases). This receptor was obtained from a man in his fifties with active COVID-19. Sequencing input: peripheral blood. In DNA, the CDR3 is TGTGCCTGGAGTATCGGACAGACCACCTCACCCCTCCACTTT. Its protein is CAWSIGQTTSPLHF.